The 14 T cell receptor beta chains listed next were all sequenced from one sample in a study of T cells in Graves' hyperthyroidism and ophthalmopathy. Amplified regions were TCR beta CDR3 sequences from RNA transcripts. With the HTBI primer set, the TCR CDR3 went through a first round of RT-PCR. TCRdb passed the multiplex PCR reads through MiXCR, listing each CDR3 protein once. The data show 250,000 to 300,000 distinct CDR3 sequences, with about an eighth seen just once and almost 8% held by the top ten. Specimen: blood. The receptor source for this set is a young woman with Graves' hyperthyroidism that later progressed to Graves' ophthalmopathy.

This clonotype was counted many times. The CDR3 sequence: CASSIGDEQFF. CDR3 coding DNA: TGTGCCAGCAGCATCGGCGATGAGCAGTTCTTC. The chain combines TRBV7-2 with TRBJ2-1; D ambiguous. Deletions cut 5 bases from V and 8 bases from J, with 7 bases between. CDR3 length: 11 residues. Per the germline V gene, CDR1 is SGHTA and CDR2 is FQGNSA.

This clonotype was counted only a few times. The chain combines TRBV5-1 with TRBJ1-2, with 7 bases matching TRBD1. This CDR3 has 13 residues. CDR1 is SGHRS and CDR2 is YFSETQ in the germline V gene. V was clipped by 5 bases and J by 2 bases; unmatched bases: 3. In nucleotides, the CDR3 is TGCGCCAGCAGGACAGGGATGAACTATGGCTACACCTTC. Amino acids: CASRTGMNYGYTF. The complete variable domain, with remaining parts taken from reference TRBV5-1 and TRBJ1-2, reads KAGVTQTPRYLIKTRGQQVTLSCSPISGHRSVSWYQQTPGQGLQFLFEYFSETQRNKGNFPGRFSGRQFSNSRSEMNVSTLELGDSALYLCASRTGMNYGYTFGSGTRLTVV.

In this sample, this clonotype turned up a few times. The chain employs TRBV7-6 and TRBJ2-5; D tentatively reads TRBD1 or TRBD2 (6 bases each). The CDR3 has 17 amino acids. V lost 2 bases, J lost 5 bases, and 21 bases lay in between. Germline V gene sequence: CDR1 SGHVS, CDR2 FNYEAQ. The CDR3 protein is CASSLPTLPKGGETQYF. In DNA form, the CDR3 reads TGTGCCAGCAGCTTACCAACTCTCCCTAAAGGGGGGGAGACCCAGTACTTC.

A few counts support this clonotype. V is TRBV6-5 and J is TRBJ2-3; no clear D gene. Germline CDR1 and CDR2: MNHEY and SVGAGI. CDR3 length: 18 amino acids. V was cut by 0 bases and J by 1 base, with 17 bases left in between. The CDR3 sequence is CASSYSAPTNERTDTQYF. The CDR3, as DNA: TGTGCCAGCAGTTACTCGGCACCAACGAACGAACGCACAGATACGCAGTATTTT.

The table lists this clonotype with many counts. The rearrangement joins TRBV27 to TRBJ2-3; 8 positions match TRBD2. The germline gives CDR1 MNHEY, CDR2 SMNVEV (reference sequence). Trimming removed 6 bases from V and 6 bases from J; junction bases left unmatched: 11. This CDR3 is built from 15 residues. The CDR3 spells CASSYIAGSADTQYF. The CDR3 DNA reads TGTGCCAGCAGCTATATAGCGGGATCGGCGGATACGCAGTATTTT.

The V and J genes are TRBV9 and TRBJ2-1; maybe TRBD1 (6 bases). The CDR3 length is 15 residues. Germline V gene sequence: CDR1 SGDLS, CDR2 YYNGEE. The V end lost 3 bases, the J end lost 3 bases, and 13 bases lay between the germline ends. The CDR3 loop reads CASSARQGNYNEQFF. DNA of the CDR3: TGTGCCAGCAGCGCGCGCCAGGGGAACTACAATGAGCAGTTCTTC.

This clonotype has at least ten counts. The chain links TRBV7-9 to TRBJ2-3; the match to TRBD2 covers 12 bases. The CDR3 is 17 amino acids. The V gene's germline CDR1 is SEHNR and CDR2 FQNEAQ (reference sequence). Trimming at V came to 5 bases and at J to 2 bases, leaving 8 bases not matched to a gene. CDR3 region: CASSQGLAGILTDTQYF. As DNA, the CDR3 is TGTGCCAGCAGCCAAGGACTAGCGGGAATACTCACAGATACGCAGTATTTT.

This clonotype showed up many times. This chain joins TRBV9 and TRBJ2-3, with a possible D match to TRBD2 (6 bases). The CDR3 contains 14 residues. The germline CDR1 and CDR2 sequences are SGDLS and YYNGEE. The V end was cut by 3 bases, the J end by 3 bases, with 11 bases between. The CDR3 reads CASSADLATDTQYF. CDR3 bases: TGTGCCAGCAGCGCCGATCTAGCGACAGATACGCAGTATTTT. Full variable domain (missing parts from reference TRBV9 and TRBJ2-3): DSGVTQTPKHLITATGQRVTLRCSPRSGDLSVYWYQQSLDQGLQFLIQYYNGEERAKGNILERFSAQQFPDLHSELNLSSLELGDSALYFCASSADLATDTQYFGPGTRLTVL.

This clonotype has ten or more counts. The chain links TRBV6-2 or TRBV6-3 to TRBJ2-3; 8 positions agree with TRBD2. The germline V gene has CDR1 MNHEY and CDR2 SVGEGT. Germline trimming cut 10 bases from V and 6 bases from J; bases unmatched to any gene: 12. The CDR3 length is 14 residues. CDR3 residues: CATTPAGAWDTQYF. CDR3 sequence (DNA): TGTGCCACCACTCCAGCGGGAGCATGGGATACGCAGTATTTT.

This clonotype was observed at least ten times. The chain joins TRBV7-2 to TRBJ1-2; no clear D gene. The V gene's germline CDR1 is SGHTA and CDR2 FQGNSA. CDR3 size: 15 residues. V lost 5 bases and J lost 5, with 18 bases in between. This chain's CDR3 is CASSPTTAGPYGYTF. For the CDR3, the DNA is TGTGCCAGCAGCCCCACTACGGCAGGCCCATATGGCTACACCTTC. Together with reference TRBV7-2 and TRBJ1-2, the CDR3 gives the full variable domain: GAGVSQSPSNKVTEKGKDVELRCDPISGHTALYWYRQSLGQGLEFLIYFQGNSAPDKSGLPSDRFSAERTGGSVSTLTIQRTQQEDSAVYLCASSPTTAGPYGYTFGSGTRLTVV.

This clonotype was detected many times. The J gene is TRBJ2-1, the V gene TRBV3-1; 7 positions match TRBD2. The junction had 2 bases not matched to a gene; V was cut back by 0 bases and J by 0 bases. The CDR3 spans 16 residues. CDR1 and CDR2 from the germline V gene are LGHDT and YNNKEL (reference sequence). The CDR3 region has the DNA TGTGCCAGCAGCCAAGATGGCGGGAGCTCCTACAATGAGCAGTTCTTC. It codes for CASSQDGGSSYNEQFF.

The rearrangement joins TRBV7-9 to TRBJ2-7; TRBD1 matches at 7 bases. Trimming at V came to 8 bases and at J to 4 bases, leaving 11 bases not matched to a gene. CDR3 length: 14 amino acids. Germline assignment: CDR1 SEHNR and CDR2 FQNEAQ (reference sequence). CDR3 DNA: TGTGCCAGCGGATTGACAGGGTCCTCATACGAGCAGTACTTC. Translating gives CASGLTGSSYEQYF.

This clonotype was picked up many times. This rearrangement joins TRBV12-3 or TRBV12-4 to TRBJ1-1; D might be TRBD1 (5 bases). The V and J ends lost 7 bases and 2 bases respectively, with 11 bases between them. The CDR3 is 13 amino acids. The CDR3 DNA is TGTGCCAGCACCTCGGGGGATAACACTGAAGCTTTCTTT. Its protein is CASTSGDNTEAFF.

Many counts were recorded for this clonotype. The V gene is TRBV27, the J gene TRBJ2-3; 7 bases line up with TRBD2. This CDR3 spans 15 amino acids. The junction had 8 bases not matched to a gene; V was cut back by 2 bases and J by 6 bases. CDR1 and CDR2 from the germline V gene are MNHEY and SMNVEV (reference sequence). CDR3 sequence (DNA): TGTGCCAGCAGTTTAGGAGCTAGCGGCATGGATACGCAGTATTTT. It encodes CASSLGASGMDTQYF.